What follows are 3 T cell receptor beta chains derived from one specimen sequenced in a study of T cells in women clearing cervical HPV infection. Sequencing used immunoSEQ multiplex PCR; TCRdb keeps in-frame clones, though not all of them. The sample shows fewer than 35,000 clones, and approximately 4.2% sits with its ten largest clones. Input material: blood buffy coat. These receptors came from a woman aged 18 to 75 with a cervical HPV16 infection that either progressed to CIN3+ or cleared (not recorded which).

The sequenced part of the CDR3 DNA is TGCGCCAGCAGCTCGGTAACCGGGACATCCACCTACGAG. Translating it yields CASSSVTGTSTYE. The whole CDR3 protein reads CASSSVTGTSTYEQYF. J is TRBJ2-7 and V is TRBV5-1, with D perhaps TRBD1 (6 bases). The DNA ends 3 residues before the CDR3 does, and the rest of the CDR3 is filled in from the germline J gene. Germline lookup yields CDR1 SGHRS and CDR2 YFSETQ. This CDR3 is 16 amino acids long. Trimming took 3 bases from V and 2 from J, leaving 18 bases between them.

Worth noting for this clone: The read ends 3 residues early relative to the CDR3; the germline J gene fills the gap. V is TRBV30 and J is TRBJ2-7; TRBD2 agrees at 9 bases. Germline V gives CDR1 GTSNPN, CDR2 SVGIG (reference sequence). The CDR3 is 14 residues long. V trimming: 3 bases; J trimming: 0 bases; junction bases outside the gene matches: 3. The CDR3 sequence: CAWRRTSDSYEQYF. CDR3 bases read: TGTGCCTGGAGGCGGACTAGCGACTCCTACGAG.

In regard to this clone: The CDR3 extends 3 residues past the end of the read, so its final part is completed from the germline J gene. This chain joins TRBV5-4 and TRBJ1-2; 7 positions agree with TRBD1. In germline, CDR1 is SGHNT, CDR2 YYREEE (reference sequence). Trimming at V came to 0 bases and at J to 4 bases, leaving 3 bases not matched to a gene. The CDR3 has 14 amino acids. CDR3 loop: CASSLGGGSYGYTF. Incomplete CDR3 DNA: TGTGCCAGCAGCTTGGGAGGGGGCAGCTATGGC.